This passage covers 27 T cell receptor beta chains from one sample sequenced in a study of radiotherapy plus CTLA-4 blockade in lung cancer. The table came from immunoSEQ multiplex PCR; TCRdb's copy has only in-frame clones and leaves some out. Here the sample spans some 100,000 clones, about 77% being singletons. The sequenced sample was peripheral blood, obtained from a patient treated with radiotherapy plus ipilimumab. The receptors originated from a human donor with non-small cell lung cancer who had a partial response to radiotherapy plus ipilimumab.

The rearrangement uses TRBV18 and TRBJ2-1, with a possible D match to TRBD1 (5 bases). Per the germline V gene, CDR1 is KGHSH and CDR2 is LQKENI. The CDR3 spans 13 residues. Trimming stripped 6 bases from V and 8 bases from J, with 14 bases between. The CDR3 DNA reads as TGTGCCAGCTCTCTACAGGCGGCCTATGAGCAGTTCTTC. Translated: CASSLQAAYEQFF.

This clone was picked up a small number of times. The chain joins TRBV9 to TRBJ2-5; unclear D gene. The germline V gene encodes CDR1 SGDLS and CDR2 YYNGEE. The CDR3 is 13 amino acids. V was clipped by 0 bases and J by 5 bases, with 8 bases between them. The chain's CDR3 is CASSVGSHETQYF. The CDR3 bases are TGTGCCAGCAGCGTAGGAAGCCATGAGACCCAGTACTTC.

This rearrangement joins TRBV6-1 to TRBJ2-7; TRBD2 matches 9 bases. Trimming at V came to 4 bases and at J to 3 bases, leaving 13 bases not matched to a gene. This CDR3 is 17 amino acids long. In germline, CDR1 is MNHNS, CDR2 SASEGT. This CDR3 is CASSGTSPGLALYEQYV. The CDR3 DNA sequence: TGTGCCAGCAGTGGAACTTCACCGGGACTAGCTCTCTACGAGCAGTACGTC.

The V call is TRBV27, the J call TRBJ2-1, with D perhaps TRBD1 (5 bases). The CDR3 loop spans 15 amino acids. The V and J ends lost 6 bases and 2 bases respectively, with 14 bases between them. CDR1 is MNHEY, CDR2 SMNVEV, per germline (reference sequence). CDR3 in amino acids: CASRPRQDTYNEQFF. In DNA form, the CDR3 reads TGTGCCAGCAGACCCAGGCAGGACACCTACAATGAGCAGTTCTTC.

The chain employs TRBV28 and TRBJ1-1; 7 bases are a match to TRBD1. The CDR3 is made up of 12 amino acids. Losses at the gene ends were 6 bases for V and 5 bases for J; bases not matched to a gene: 3. In germline, CDR1 is MDHEN, CDR2 SYDVKM. This CDR3 reads CASRTQGTEAFF. The CDR3, as DNA: TGTGCCAGCAGGACACAGGGGACTGAAGCTTTCTTT. Full variable domain (missing parts from reference TRBV28 and TRBJ1-1): DVKVTQSSRYLVKRTGEKVFLECVQDMDHENMFWYRQDPGLGLRLIYFSYDVKMKEKGDIPEGYSVSREKKERFSLILESASTNQTSMYLCASRTQGTEAFFGQGTRLTVV.

This chain joins TRBV7-3 and TRBJ2-3; possible D gene TRBD1, 6 bases. The germline V gene encodes CDR1 SGHTA and CDR2 FQGTGA. The V gene lost 5 bases and the J gene lost 1 base, with 13 bases spanning the gap. The CDR3 loop spans 15 amino acids. This CDR3 reads CASSLGDIRTDTQYF. The CDR3 DNA is TGTGCCAGCAGCCTAGGGGACATCCGCACAGATACGCAGTATTTT.

This clone came up a few times. The chain links TRBV6-5 to TRBJ1-5; D call uncertain. The germline V and J ends were trimmed by 5 bases and 7 bases, with 9 bases remaining between them. Germline V gives CDR1 MNHEY, CDR2 SVGAGI. CDR3 length equals 12 residues. DNA of the CDR3: TGTGCCAGCAGTACGGGATCGCAGCCCCAGCATTTT. Residues: CASSTGSQPQHF.

The rearrangement links TRBV10-1 to TRBJ2-2; a possible D gene is TRBD2 (6 bases). Germline V CDR1 and CDR2: WNHNN, SYGVQD (reference sequence). The CDR3 runs 13 residues. V lost 5 bases and J 6 bases, leaving 10 bases between the germline ends. The CDR3 loop is CASSPGVPGELFF. The CDR3 DNA follows: TGCGCCAGCAGTCCGGGGGTTCCCGGGGAGCTGTTTTTT.

The V call is TRBV28, the J call TRBJ1-2; the D gene is possibly TRBD1 (5 bases). The ends were cut back, 8 bases at V and 6 bases at J, with 16 bases in the middle. The CDR3 covers 13 residues. CDR1 and CDR2 from the germline V gene are MDHEN and SYDVKM. The CDR3 DNA reads as TGTGCCAGCCGTATGGGGGGAGGAAATGGCTACACCTTC. This translates into CASRMGGGNGYTF.

The V gene is TRBV28, the J gene TRBJ1-2; 12 positions agree with TRBD1. The CDR3 contains 13 residues. Germline assignment: CDR1 MDHEN and CDR2 SYDVKM. Germline trimming cut 5 bases from V and 6 bases from J; bases unmatched to any gene: 1. This CDR3 is CASSRDRGHGYTF. The CDR3 nucleotides read TGTGCCAGCAGTCGGGACAGGGGGCATGGCTACACCTTC.

The rearrangement links TRBV5-1 to TRBJ2-5, with 8 bases aligning to TRBD2. CDR1 and CDR2 from the germline V gene are SGHRS and YFSETQ. The CDR3 covers 17 residues. V lost 1 base and J lost 2; bases outside the gene matches: 10. CDR3 sequence: CASSLNWLAGLQETQYF. CDR3 DNA: TGCGCCAGCAGCTTGAACTGGCTAGCGGGCCTACAAGAGACCCAGTACTTC.

The genes are TRBV4-2 and TRBJ2-1, with D perhaps TRBD2 (6 bases). Germline CDR1 LGHNA, CDR2 YNFKEQ. Trimming took off 4 bases at V and 5 bases at J, with 18 bases between the two ends. The CDR3 loop spans 16 amino acids. CDR3: CASSPQEGGGNNEQFF. DNA for the CDR3: TGTGCCAGCAGCCCGCAGGAGGGCGGAGGCAACAATGAGCAGTTCTTC.

V usage is TRBV28 and J usage is TRBJ1-2, with D unclear. Deletions cut 5 bases from V and 6 bases from J, with 7 bases between. The CDR3 has 11 amino acids. CDR1 MDHEN and CDR2 SYDVKM come from the germline V gene. DNA for the CDR3: TGTGCCAGCAGTCCCACAGATGGCTACACCTTC. Translating it yields CASSPTDGYTF.

V and J are TRBV4-3 and TRBJ1-5, with D possibly matching TRBD1 (5 bases). Germline V gene sequence: CDR1 LGHNA, CDR2 YSLEER. This CDR3 contains 16 residues. V lost 0 bases and J 5 bases, leaving 14 bases between the germline ends. CDR3 nucleotide sequence: TGCGCCAGCAGCCAAGATCTGGGGCATGTCGATCAGCCCCAGCATTTT. It codes for CASSQDLGHVDQPQHF.

This clone appeared once. The chain's CDR3 is CASHRGQINEKLFF. CDR3 nucleotide sequence: TGTGCCAGTCATCGGGGACAAATTAATGAAAAACTGTTTTTT. The chain couples TRBV28 to TRBJ1-4; a weak D match, TRBD1 (6 bases). Germline V gene data show CDR1 as MDHEN and CDR2 as SYDVKM. The CDR3 contains 14 residues. The ends were cut back, 9 bases at V and 4 bases at J, with 15 bases in the middle. Based on the CDR3 plus reference TRBV28 and TRBJ1-4, the full variable domain is DVKVTQSSRYLVKRTGEKVFLECVQDMDHENMFWYRQDPGLGLRLIYFSYDVKMKEKGDIPEGYSVSREKKERFSLILESASTNQTSMYLCASHRGQINEKLFFGSGTQLSVL.

V gene TRBV4-3 combines with J gene TRBJ2-5, with TRBD2 matching 13 bases. CDR3 size: 15 residues. From germline, CDR1 is LGHNA and CDR2 YSLEER. J was trimmed by 4 bases and V by 5 bases; bases with no gene match: 4. In DNA, the CDR3 is TGCGCCAGCAGCGACAGACTAGCGGGAGGAGAGACCCAGTACTTC. Translating it yields CASSDRLAGGETQYF.

As to this clone: Additional DNA sequences in this sample encode the identical CDR3. This rearrangement joins TRBV6-1 to TRBJ1-2; the match to TRBD1 covers 10 bases. This CDR3 region has 16 residues. V dropped 2 bases and J dropped 8; count of bases not matched to a gene: 11. CDR1 and CDR2 from the germline V gene are MNHNS and SASEGT. DNA of the CDR3: TGTGCCAGCAGTGAATGGCGACAGGGGGCTCCTTGGGGCTACACCTTC. Translating gives CASSEWRQGAPWGYTF.

The chain has TRBV9 and TRBJ1-1; 9 bases are shared with TRBD1. Germline CDR1 and CDR2: SGDLS and YYNGEE. The CDR3 contains 14 residues. The trim removed 4 bases at V and 5 bases at J, leaving 6 bases unmatched. The DNA for the CDR3 is TGTGCCAGCAGCAAAACAGGGGGCGAAACTGAAGCTTTCTTT. It translates to CASSKTGGETEAFF. The complete variable domain, with remaining parts taken from reference TRBV9 and TRBJ1-1, reads DSGVTQTPKHLITATGQRVTLRCSPRSGDLSVYWYQQSLDQGLQFLIQYYNGEERAKGNILERFSAQQFPDLHSELNLSSLELGDSALYFCASSKTGGETEAFFGQGTRLTVV.

This rearrangement joins TRBV18 to TRBJ2-5, with 10 bases matching TRBD2. The ends lost 5 bases at V and 2 bases at J; junction bases unmatched: 8. This CDR3 is built from 16 residues. CDR1 and CDR2 from the germline V gene are KGHSH and LQKENI. The CDR3 reads CASSSGVAGGQETQYF. The CDR3 bases are TGTGCCAGCTCATCTGGGGTAGCGGGAGGTCAAGAGACCCAGTACTTC.

In this sample, this clone turned up once. Here the CDR3 reads CASTQGRGRDTEAFF. CDR3 DNA: TGTGCCAGCACCCAGGGGAGGGGTCGTGACACTGAAGCTTTCTTT. The chain couples TRBV28 to TRBJ1-1, with D possibly matching TRBD1 (6 bases). CDR3 length: 15 residues. The V end lost 7 bases, the J end lost 3 bases, and 18 bases lay between the germline ends. The germline V gene has CDR1 MDHEN and CDR2 SYDVKM.

The rearrangement uses TRBV4-2 and TRBJ2-7; D might be TRBD2 (5 bases). With 2 bases removed from V and 2 bases from J, the gap between germline ends came to 10 bases. The germline CDR1 and CDR2 sequences are LGHNA and YNFKEQ. This CDR3 is built from 14 residues. The CDR3: CASSQYERTYEQYF. As DNA, the CDR3 is TGTGCCAGCAGCCAATACGAGCGGACCTACGAGCAGTACTTC.

The CDR3 coding sequence is TGTGCCAGCAGCCAAAGACGGGGAAAACTAGCGGGCACATCCTACAATGAGCAGTTCTTC. Its protein product is CASSQRRGKLAGTSYNEQFF. The chain employs TRBV14 and TRBJ2-1; the match to TRBD2 covers 9 bases. Per the germline V gene, CDR1 is SGHDN and CDR2 is FVKESK. V shed 2 bases and J 1 base; nucleotides not matched to a gene: 15. This CDR3 has 20 amino acids.

The chain is built from TRBV28 and TRBJ1-5; tentative D call: TRBD1 (5 bases). The V end was cut by 7 bases, the J end by 2 bases, with 15 bases between. The germline V gene encodes CDR1 MDHEN and CDR2 SYDVKM. CDR3 length: 15 amino acids. In nucleotides, the CDR3 is TGTGCCAGCAACTTCGGGGGGAAGGGCAATCAGCCCCAGCATTTT. Translation gives CASNFGGKGNQPQHF. Using reference TRBV28 and TRBJ1-5 for the parts outside the CDR3, the full variable domain is DVKVTQSSRYLVKRTGEKVFLECVQDMDHENMFWYRQDPGLGLRLIYFSYDVKMKEKGDIPEGYSVSREKKERFSLILESASTNQTSMYLCASNFGGKGNQPQHFGDGTRLSIL.

V is TRBV28 and J is TRBJ1-5; D is possibly TRBD1 (5 bases). The V end was cut by 3 bases, the J end by 4 bases, with 19 bases between. Germline V CDR1 and CDR2: MDHEN, SYDVKM. This CDR3 is built from 17 residues. The CDR3 DNA is TGTGCCAGCAGTTTCGAGTGGGAGGGGAGTGAGAATCAGCCCCAGCATTTT. It specifies CASSFEWEGSENQPQHF.

V is TRBV7-8 and J is TRBJ2-1, with D possibly matching TRBD2 (6 bases). Trimming pared 1 base from V and 15 bases from J, leaving 16 bases between. Germline-derived CDR1 and CDR2 are SGHVS and FQNEAQ. CDR3 length equals 13 residues. The CDR3, as DNA: TGTGCCAGCAGCTTAGAAGGGGCGCGGGGTTGGTTCTTC. Protein sequence: CASSLEGARGWFF.

The chain employs TRBV7-2 and TRBJ1-2, with a weak D call TRBD1 (6 bases). The V gene lost 4 bases and the J gene lost 1 base, with 22 bases spanning the gap. The germline V gene encodes CDR1 SGHTA and CDR2 FQGNSA. The length of the CDR3 is 18 residues. CDR3 sequence (DNA): TGTGCCAGCAGCTCAGTTAGGGGGGGCCATAACAGTAACTATGGCTACACCTTC. This sequence encodes CASSSVRGGHNSNYGYTF.

This chain uses TRBV18 with TRBJ2-7, with D maybe TRBD2 (5 bases). The germline V gene has CDR1 KGHSH and CDR2 LQKENI. CDR3 length: 13 amino acids. V shed 3 bases and J shed 5 bases, with 11 bases lying between them. Written as DNA, the CDR3 is TGTGCCAGCTCACCCCGAGGGATCGACGAGCAGTACGTC. It encodes CASSPRGIDEQYV.